The rows below give T cell receptor beta chains drawn from one sample of a study of Graves' ophthalmopathy and Graves' hyperthyroidism. Using its own MiXCR run on the multiplex PCR reads, TCRdb lists one record per CDR3 protein. The sample holds just over 600,000 distinct CDR3 sequences, approximately 22% seen once. The sequencing sample was made of peripheral blood. The origin of the receptors is a woman aged 18-30 years with stable Graves' hyperthyroidism. Some clones in this sample may be carry-over from other donors' samples. CDR3s include the opening cysteine and the closing phenylalanine or tryptophan. The D gene is left open where the match is weak. Some rows have no size entry. The others give once, few or many, or a class for an expanded clone.

J: TRBJ2-7; size: many; length: 12; V: TRBV28; D: -; DNA: TGTGCCAGCAGTTCCTATTTCTACGAGCAGTACTTC; CDR3: CASSSYFYEQYF
J: TRBJ1-2; size: -; length: 16; V: TRBV20-1; D: TRBD1; DNA: TGCAGTGCTAGAGATCAGAGGGACAGGTGGGACTATGGCTACACCTTC; CDR3: CSARDQRDRWDYGYTF
J: TRBJ2-7; size: many; length: 15; V: TRBV6-1; D: TRBD2; DNA: TGTGCCAGCCCGGCGACTAGCGGGAGGGATGGAGAGCAGTACTTC; CDR3: CASPATSGRDGEQYF
J: TRBJ1-1; size: many; length: 13; V: TRBV20-1; D: -; DNA: TGCAGTGCTAGCGACAGGACCTTTTCTGAAGCTTTCTTT; CDR3: CSASDRTFSEAFF
J: TRBJ2-7; size: many; length: 14; V: TRBV2; D: -; DNA: TGTGCCAGCAGTGTCCAGTCGGGAGCTTACGAGCAGTACTTC; CDR3: CASSVQSGAYEQYF
J: TRBJ2-7; size: many; length: 19; V: TRBV2; D: -; DNA: TGTGCCAGCAGTGAATTGGGGATCGGGGGAATCGAAGGGGGAAACGAGCAGTACTTC; CDR3: CASSELGIGGIEGGNEQYF
J: TRBJ2-7; size: many; length: 13; V: TRBV29-1; D: -; DNA: TGCAGCGTCGCCACGACAGAAAACTACGAGCAGTACTTC; CDR3: CSVATTENYEQYF
J: TRBJ1-1; size: few; length: 11; V: TRBV11-2; D: -; DNA: TGTGCCACTACGGGGGGCAGTGAAGCTTGCTTT; CDR3: CATTGGSEACF
J: TRBJ2-7; size: many; length: 15; V: TRBV28; D: TRBD1; DNA: TGTGCCAGCACCCCTAGGGACAGGGCAACCTACGAGCAGTACTTC; CDR3: CASTPRDRATYEQYF
J: TRBJ1-2; size: many; length: 15; V: TRBV6-5; D: -; DNA: TGTGCCAGCAGTTCCTTTTTGGGTTTCGGCTATGGCTACACCTTC; CDR3: CASSSFLGFGYGYTF
J: TRBJ1-2; size: many; length: 14; V: TRBV6-5; D: -; DNA: TGTGCCAGCAGTTACGACGGGGTGTTTGGTGGCTACACCTTC; CDR3: CASSYDGVFGGYTF
J: TRBJ2-2; size: -; length: 14; V: TRBV3-1; D: -; DNA: TGTGCCAGCAGCCAAGATTCAGTCACCGGGGAGCTGTTTTTT; CDR3: CASSQDSVTGELFF
J: TRBJ2-5; size: -; length: 16; V: TRBV4-2; D: TRBD2; DNA: TGTGCCAGCAGCCAAGAGCTAGCCGGGGGGGCCGAGACCCAGTACTTC; CDR3: CASSQELAGGAETQYF
J: TRBJ1-2; size: few; length: 12; V: TRBV19; D: -; DNA: TGTGCCAGTAGTATAGGGGAGAGCGGCTACACCTTC; CDR3: CASSIGESGYTF
J: TRBJ1-3; size: many; length: 15; V: TRBV7-6; D: TRBD1; DNA: TGTGCCAGCAGCCCGGATGGGACAGGGGGTGACACCATATATTTT; CDR3: CASSPDGTGGDTIYF
J: TRBJ1-1; size: -; length: 14; V: TRBV6-2/TRBV6-3; D: TRBD1; DNA: TGTGCCAGCACCCGGACAGGGCTGAACACTGAAGCTTTCTTT; CDR3: CASTRTGLNTEAFF
J: TRBJ2-5; size: -; length: 16; V: TRBV6-2/TRBV6-3; D: TRBD2; DNA: TGTGCCAGCAGAACCGGGCTAGCGGGAGGCCAAGAGACCCAGTACTTC; CDR3: CASRTGLAGGQETQYF
J: TRBJ1-1; size: many; length: 17; V: TRBV11-2; D: -; DNA: TGTGCCAGCAGCTTAGGCACAGGAGTAAACTTGAACACTGAAGCTTTCTTT; CDR3: CASSLGTGVNLNTEAFF
J: TRBJ1-2; size: many; length: 13; V: TRBV9; D: TRBD1; DNA: TGTGCCAGCAGCTCTGGGGACAGGGCTGGCTACACCTTC; CDR3: CASSSGDRAGYTF
J: TRBJ1-2; size: -; length: 14; V: TRBV12-3/TRBV12-4; D: TRBD1; DNA: TGTGCCAGCAGTCAAAGGGGGCGCGACTATGGCTACACCTTC; CDR3: CASSQRGRDYGYTF
J: TRBJ2-5; size: -; length: 19; V: TRBV11-1; D: TRBD2; DNA: TGTGCCAGCAGCTTAGCGCTCGCGGGGGGGCCCGATTTTCAAGAGACCCAGTACTTC; CDR3: CASSLALAGGPDFQETQYF
J: TRBJ2-1; size: many; length: 13; V: TRBV12-3/TRBV12-4; D: -; DNA: TGTGCCAGCGGGCCCAGATACTACAATGAGCAGTTCTTC; CDR3: CASGPRYYNEQFF
J: TRBJ2-5; size: -; length: 14; V: TRBV30; D: TRBD2; DNA: TGTGCCTGCGCCTCGAAAGCGGGACTAGAGACCCAGTACTTC; CDR3: CACASKAGLETQYF
J: TRBJ2-2; size: once; length: 12; V: TRBV28; D: -; DNA: TGTGCCAGCACCTGGAAGACCGGGGAGCTGTTTTTT; CDR3: CASTWKTGELFF
J: TRBJ2-2; size: -; length: 17; V: TRBV11-2; D: TRBD2; DNA: TGTGCCAGCAGCTTATTGGGGAGGGGAGTAAATACCGGGGAGCTGTTTTTT; CDR3: CASSLLGRGVNTGELFF
J: TRBJ2-7; size: -; length: 15; V: TRBV15; D: TRBD1; DNA: TGTGCCACCAGCAGAGAAGACAGGGGGCTGGGGGAGCAGTACTTC; CDR3: CATSREDRGLGEQYF
J: TRBJ1-5; size: many; length: 12; V: TRBV24-1; D: -; DNA: TGTGCCACCAATGCACCGGGACAGCCCCAGCATTTT; CDR3: CATNAPGQPQHF
J: TRBJ2-3; size: many; length: 15; V: TRBV6-2/TRBV6-3; D: -; DNA: TGTGCCAGCAGTTATATCGGGTCGGGCACAGATACGCAGTATTTT; CDR3: CASSYIGSGTDTQYF
J: TRBJ2-2; size: -; length: 18; V: TRBV12-3/TRBV12-4; D: TRBD2; DNA: TGTGCCAGCAGTTTAGCGGCGGTAGCGGGAGTGTTCACCGGGGAGCTGTTTTTT; CDR3: CASSLAAVAGVFTGELFF
J: TRBJ2-5; size: -; length: 13; V: TRBV10-3; D: TRBD1; DNA: TGTGCCATCAACGCCGGGACAGAAGAGACCCAGTACTTC; CDR3: CAINAGTEETQYF
J: TRBJ2-5; size: many; length: 14; V: TRBV6-1; D: -; DNA: TGTGCCAGCAGTGAAGTGTGGGGCTGGGAGACCCAGTACTTC; CDR3: CASSEVWGWETQYF
J: TRBJ2-7; size: -; length: 14; V: TRBV3-1; D: -; DNA: TGTGCCAGCAGCCCCCTCCGAGGGGTGTACGAGCAGTACTTC; CDR3: CASSPLRGVYEQYF
J: TRBJ2-7; size: -; length: 13; V: TRBV28; D: TRBD2; DNA: TGTGCCAGCAGACGAGCGGGAGCTTACGAGCAGTACTTC; CDR3: CASRRAGAYEQYF
J: TRBJ1-2; size: many; length: 15; V: TRBV11-2; D: -; DNA: TGTGCCAGCAGCTTAAGTGGGACACCCATGGTTGGCTACACCTTC; CDR3: CASSLSGTPMVGYTF
J: TRBJ2-2; size: -; length: 13; V: TRBV29-1; D: TRBD1; DNA: TGCAGCGGACAGGGGTTTAACACCGGGGAGCTGTTTTTT; CDR3: CSGQGFNTGELFF
J: TRBJ1-2; size: -; length: 14; V: TRBV3-1; D: TRBD1; DNA: TGTGCCAGCAGCAATGGACAGGGAAACTATGGCTACACCTTC; CDR3: CASSNGQGNYGYTF
J: TRBJ1-6; size: many; length: 15; V: TRBV9; D: TRBD1; DNA: TGTGCCAGCAGCCGGGACAGCTCCTATAATTCACCCCTCCACTTT; CDR3: CASSRDSSYNSPLHF
J: TRBJ2-7; size: many; length: 12; V: TRBV18; D: -; DNA: TGTGCCAGCTCCCCCTTACCGCCTTTACAGTACTTC; CDR3: CASSPLPPLQYF
J: TRBJ1-1; size: -; length: 11; V: TRBV30; D: TRBD1; DNA: TGTGCCTGGGCTGAGGACAGGGCAGCTTTCTTT; CDR3: CAWAEDRAAFF
J: TRBJ2-5; size: many; length: 13; V: TRBV2; D: -; DNA: TGTGCCAGCAGCCTGAAACGGGGCGAGACCCAGTACTTC; CDR3: CASSLKRGETQYF
J: TRBJ1-2; size: -; length: 19; V: TRBV4-2; D: -; DNA: TGTGCCAGCAGCATATCCCCGGGCGTTCCAGTATCAGCTAACTATGGCTACACCTTC; CDR3: CASSISPGVPVSANYGYTF
J: TRBJ1-5; size: many; length: 14; V: TRBV12-3/TRBV12-4; D: TRBD1; DNA: TGTGCCAGCAGTTCATATCAGGGGGATCAGCCCCAGCATTTT; CDR3: CASSSYQGDQPQHF
J: TRBJ1-1; size: many; length: 15; V: TRBV6-5; D: -; DNA: TGTGCCAGCAGTTATAGGCCCGGACTGAACACTGAAGCTTTCTTT; CDR3: CASSYRPGLNTEAFF
J: TRBJ2-2; size: many; length: 16; V: TRBV20-1; D: TRBD2; DNA: TGCAGTGCTAGGGGACTAGCGGGCACCTCCGACGGGGAGCTGTTTTTT; CDR3: CSARGLAGTSDGELFF
J: TRBJ2-4; size: -; length: 11; V: TRBV25-1; D: -; DNA: TGTGCCAGCAGTGCCGGATACATTAAGTACTTC; CDR3: CASSAGYIKYF
J: TRBJ2-7; size: many; length: 15; V: TRBV20-1; D: TRBD2; DNA: TGCAGTGCTAGAGATTTTAGCGGGGGGACCTACGAGCAGTACTTC; CDR3: CSARDFSGGTYEQYF